The rows below give T cell receptor beta chains drawn from one sample of a study of T cell responses to AZD1222 COVID-19 vaccine. The assay was immunoSEQ multiplex PCR, and TCRdb's table has in-frame clones only and misses some. The data show more than 100,000 clones, 75% to 95% seen once. The sample here was peripheral blood, taken 28 days after the second AZD1222 dose. The receptor set was obtained from an adult who received the AZD1222 COVID-19 vaccine. Each CDR3 is given with its conserved first and last residue. Each record gives: D gene, V gene, J gene, clone size, CDR3 protein, CDR3 DNA. A D gene is named only where the DNA matches it firmly. Only some rows state a clone size, as once, few, many or a class for expanded clones.

d_call: NA; v_call: TRBV12-5; j_call: TRBJ2-3; clone_size: NA; cdr3_aa: CASGLVLWDTQYF; cdr3_nt: TGTGCTAGTGGTTTGGTACTGTGGGATACGCAGTATTTT
d_call: TRBD2; v_call: TRBV24-1; j_call: TRBJ2-1; clone_size: NA; cdr3_aa: CATSGGLAGGREQFF; cdr3_nt: TGTGCCACCAGTGGTGGACTAGCGGGAGGGCGGGAGCAGTTCTTC
d_call: NA; v_call: TRBV2; j_call: TRBJ1-3; clone_size: NA; cdr3_aa: CASSELRGRAGNTIYF; cdr3_nt: TGTGCCAGCAGTGAACTCCGGGGCAGGGCTGGAAACACCATATATTTT
d_call: TRBD1; v_call: TRBV3-1/TRBV3-2; j_call: TRBJ2-1; clone_size: NA; cdr3_aa: CASSHDRGNEQFF; cdr3_nt: TGTGCCAGCAGCCACGACAGGGGAAATGAGCAGTTCTTC
d_call: NA; v_call: TRBV7-3; j_call: TRBJ2-7; clone_size: NA; cdr3_aa: CASSRDRGWGEQYF; cdr3_nt: TGTGCCAGCAGCCGTGATAGGGGCTGGGGGGAGCAGTACTTC
d_call: NA; v_call: TRBV19; j_call: TRBJ1-1; clone_size: NA; cdr3_aa: CASSSPDYGGGVIAFF; cdr3_nt: TGTGCCAGTAGTAGCCCCGACTACGGTGGCGGGGTGATAGCTTTCTTT
d_call: TRBD1; v_call: TRBV4-2; j_call: TRBJ1-5; clone_size: NA; cdr3_aa: CASSHTGQDNQPQHF; cdr3_nt: TGTGCCAGCAGCCACACGGGACAGGACAATCAGCCCCAGCATTTT
d_call: TRBD1; v_call: TRBV5-4; j_call: TRBJ1-6; clone_size: NA; cdr3_aa: CASSSGQGAYNSPLHF; cdr3_nt: TGTGCCAGCAGCTCGGGGCAGGGGGCATATAATTCACCCCTCCACTTT
d_call: NA; v_call: TRBV11-2; j_call: TRBJ2-7; clone_size: few; cdr3_aa: CASSRLGYEQYF; cdr3_nt: TGTGCCAGCAGCCGTTTGGGATACGAGCAGTACTTC
d_call: NA; v_call: TRBV11-2; j_call: TRBJ2-1; clone_size: once; cdr3_aa: CASTDRSSYNEQFF; cdr3_nt: TGTGCCAGCACGGACCGTAGCTCCTACAATGAGCAGTTCTTC
d_call: NA; v_call: TRBV14; j_call: TRBJ2-1; clone_size: NA; cdr3_aa: CASSQDPWDNEQFF; cdr3_nt: TGTGCCAGCAGCCAAGATCCGTGGGACAATGAGCAGTTCTTC
d_call: NA; v_call: TRBV21-1; j_call: TRBJ2-3; clone_size: NA; cdr3_aa: CASSKVSQRGGRDTQYF; cdr3_nt: TGTGCCAGCAGCAAAGTTTCCCAGCGGGGGGGCCGGGATACGCAGTATTTT
d_call: TRBD2; v_call: TRBV5-1; j_call: TRBJ2-1; clone_size: NA; cdr3_aa: CASSLDQTSGSYNEQFF; cdr3_nt: TGCGCCAGCAGCTTGGATCAAACTAGCGGTTCCTACAATGAGCAGTTCTTC
d_call: NA; v_call: TRBV12-3/TRBV12-4; j_call: TRBJ1-1; clone_size: NA; cdr3_aa: CASRLGDTEAFF; cdr3_nt: TGTGCCAGCAGACTGGGGGACACTGAAGCTTTCTTT
d_call: NA; v_call: TRBV18; j_call: TRBJ1-1; clone_size: NA; cdr3_aa: CASSSQALNTEAFF; cdr3_nt: TGTGCCAGCTCATCACAGGCCTTGAACACTGAAGCTTTCTTT
d_call: TRBD2; v_call: TRBV5-1; j_call: TRBJ2-3; clone_size: NA; cdr3_aa: CASSSLAGSSTDTQYF; cdr3_nt: TGCGCCAGCAGCTCACTAGCGGGGAGTAGCACAGATACGCAGTATTTT
d_call: TRBD1; v_call: TRBV19; j_call: TRBJ1-5; clone_size: NA; cdr3_aa: CATADRAFNQPQHF; cdr3_nt: TGTGCCACCGCGGACAGGGCCTTCAATCAGCCCCAGCATTTT
d_call: NA; v_call: TRBV30; j_call: TRBJ1-3; clone_size: once; cdr3_aa: CAWSVRGLVGNTIYF; cdr3_nt: TGTGCCTGGAGTGTAAGGGGGTTAGTTGGAAACACCATATATTTT
d_call: TRBD1; v_call: TRBV12-3/TRBV12-4; j_call: TRBJ1-2; clone_size: NA; cdr3_aa: CASRIQGADGYTF; cdr3_nt: TGTGCCAGCAGAATACAGGGGGCGGATGGCTACACCTTC
d_call: TRBD1; v_call: TRBV3-1/TRBV3-2; j_call: TRBJ1-5; clone_size: NA; cdr3_aa: CASRIGPGSGGVVGNQPQHF; cdr3_nt: TGTGCCAGCAGAATAGGGCCGGGGTCAGGGGGTGTGGTTGGTAATCAGCCCCAGCATTTT
d_call: TRBD1; v_call: TRBV6-2/TRBV6-3; j_call: TRBJ1-5; clone_size: once; cdr3_aa: CASSYGQVGGQPQHF; cdr3_nt: TGTGCCAGCAGTTACGGACAGGTCGGAGGACAGCCCCAGCATTTT
d_call: NA; v_call: TRBV3-1/TRBV3-2; j_call: TRBJ1-1; clone_size: NA; cdr3_aa: CASTLSGVNTEAFF; cdr3_nt: TGTGCCAGCACCCTCTCAGGGGTGAACACTGAAGCTTTCTTT